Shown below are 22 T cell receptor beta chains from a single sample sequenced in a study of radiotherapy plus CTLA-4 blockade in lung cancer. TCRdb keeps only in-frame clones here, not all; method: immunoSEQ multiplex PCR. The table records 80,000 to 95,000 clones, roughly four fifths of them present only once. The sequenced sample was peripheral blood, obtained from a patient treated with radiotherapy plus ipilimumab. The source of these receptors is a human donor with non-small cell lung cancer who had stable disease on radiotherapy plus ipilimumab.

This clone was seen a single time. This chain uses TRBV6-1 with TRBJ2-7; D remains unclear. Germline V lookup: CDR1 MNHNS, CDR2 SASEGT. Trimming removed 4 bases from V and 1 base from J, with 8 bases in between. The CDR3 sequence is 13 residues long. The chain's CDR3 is CASSATESYEQYF. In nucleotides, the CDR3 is TGTGCCAGCAGTGCGACTGAATCCTACGAGCAGTACTTC.

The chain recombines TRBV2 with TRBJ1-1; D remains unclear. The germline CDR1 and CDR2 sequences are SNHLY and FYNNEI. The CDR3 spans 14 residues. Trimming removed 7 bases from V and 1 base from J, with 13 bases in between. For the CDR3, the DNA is TGTGCCAGCACGGGGTTGCTGGCGAACACTGAAGCTTTCTTT. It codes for CASTGLLANTEAFF.

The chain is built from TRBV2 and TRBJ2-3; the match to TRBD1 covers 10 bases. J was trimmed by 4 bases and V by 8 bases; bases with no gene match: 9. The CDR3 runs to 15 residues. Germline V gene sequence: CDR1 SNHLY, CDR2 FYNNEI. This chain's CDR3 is CASVGTGQGADTQYF. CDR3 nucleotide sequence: TGTGCCAGCGTGGGGACCGGACAGGGGGCAGATACGCAGTATTTT.

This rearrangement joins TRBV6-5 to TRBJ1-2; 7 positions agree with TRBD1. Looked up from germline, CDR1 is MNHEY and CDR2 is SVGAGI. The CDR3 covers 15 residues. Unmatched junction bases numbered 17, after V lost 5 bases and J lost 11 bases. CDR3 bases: TGTGCCAGCAGTGGATCAGAGACAGGGAGCCCAAAATACACCTTC. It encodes CASSGSETGSPKYTF.

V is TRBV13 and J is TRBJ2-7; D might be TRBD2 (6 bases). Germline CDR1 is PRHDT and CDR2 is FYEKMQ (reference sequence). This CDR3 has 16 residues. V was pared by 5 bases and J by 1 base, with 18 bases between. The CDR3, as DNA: TGTGCCAGCAGCCGGACCGGAGGGGTTGCGTCCTACGAGCAGTACTTC. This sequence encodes CASSRTGGVASYEQYF.

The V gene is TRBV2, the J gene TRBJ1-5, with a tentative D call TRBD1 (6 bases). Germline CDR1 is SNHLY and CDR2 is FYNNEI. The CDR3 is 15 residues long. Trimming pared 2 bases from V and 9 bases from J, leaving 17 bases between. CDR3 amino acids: CASSELGAGFGPQHF. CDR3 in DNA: TGTGCCAGCAGTGAATTGGGGGCCGGATTTGGGCCCCAGCATTTT.

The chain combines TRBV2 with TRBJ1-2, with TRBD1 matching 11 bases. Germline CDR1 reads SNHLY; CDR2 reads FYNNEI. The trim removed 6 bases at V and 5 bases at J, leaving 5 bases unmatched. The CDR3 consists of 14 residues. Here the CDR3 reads CASRDRGQRYGYTF. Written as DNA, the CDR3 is TGTGCCAGCAGGGACAGGGGGCAACGGTATGGCTACACCTTC.

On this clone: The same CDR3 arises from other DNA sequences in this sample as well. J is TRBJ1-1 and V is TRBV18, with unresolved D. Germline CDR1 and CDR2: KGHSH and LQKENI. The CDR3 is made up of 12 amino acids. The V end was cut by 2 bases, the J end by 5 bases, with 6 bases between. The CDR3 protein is CASSPGVTEAFF. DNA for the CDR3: TGTGCCAGCTCACCAGGGGTAACTGAAGCTTTCTTT.

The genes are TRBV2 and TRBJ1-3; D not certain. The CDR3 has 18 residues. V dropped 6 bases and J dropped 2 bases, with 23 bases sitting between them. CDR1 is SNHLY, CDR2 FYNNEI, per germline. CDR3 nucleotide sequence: TGTGCCAGCAGCACTACTCGGGCAGACGGGTTAACTGGAAACACCATATATTTT. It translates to CASSTTRADGLTGNTIYF.

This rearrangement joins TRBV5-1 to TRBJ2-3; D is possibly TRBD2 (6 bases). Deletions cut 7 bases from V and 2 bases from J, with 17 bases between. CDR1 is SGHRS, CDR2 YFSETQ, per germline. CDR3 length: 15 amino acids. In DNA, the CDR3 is TGCGCCAGCCTCCCTGGGGGAGGTGCCACAGATACGCAGTATTTT. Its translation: CASLPGGGATDTQYF.

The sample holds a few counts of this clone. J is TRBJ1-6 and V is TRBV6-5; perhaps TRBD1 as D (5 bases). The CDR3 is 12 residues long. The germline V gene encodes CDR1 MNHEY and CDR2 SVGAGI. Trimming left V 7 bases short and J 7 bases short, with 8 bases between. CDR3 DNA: TGTGCCAGCACCCCAGGGAATTCACCCCTCCACTTT. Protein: CASTPGNSPLHF.

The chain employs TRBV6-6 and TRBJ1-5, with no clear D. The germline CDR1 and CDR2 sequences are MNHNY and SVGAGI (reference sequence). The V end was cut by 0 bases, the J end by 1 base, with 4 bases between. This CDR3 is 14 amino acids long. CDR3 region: CASSYSASNQPQHF. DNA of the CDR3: TGTGCCAGCAGTTACTCGGCAAGCAATCAGCCCCAGCATTTT.

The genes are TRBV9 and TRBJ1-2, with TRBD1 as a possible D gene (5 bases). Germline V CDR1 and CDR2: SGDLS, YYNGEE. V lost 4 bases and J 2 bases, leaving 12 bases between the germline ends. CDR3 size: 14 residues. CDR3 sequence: CASSPSRANYGYTF. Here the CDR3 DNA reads TGTGCCAGCAGCCCATCCAGGGCCAACTATGGCTACACCTTC.

CDR3 protein: CASSGGTAGADYGYTF. The CDR3 DNA reads TGTGCCAGCAGTGGGGGGACAGCCGGGGCGGACTATGGCTACACCTTC. The rearrangement uses TRBV28 and TRBJ1-2; 7 bases are shared with TRBD1. J gave up 3 bases and V 5 bases, and 12 bases lay outside the gene matches. There are 16 residues in the CDR3. Looked up from germline, CDR1 is MDHEN and CDR2 is SYDVKM.

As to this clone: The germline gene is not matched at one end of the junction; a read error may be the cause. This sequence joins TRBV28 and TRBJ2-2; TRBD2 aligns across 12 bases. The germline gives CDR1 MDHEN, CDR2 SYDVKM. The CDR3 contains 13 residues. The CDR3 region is CASSLLAGGGLFF. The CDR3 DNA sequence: TGTGCCAGCAGTTTACTAGCGGGAGGGGGGCTGTTTTTT.

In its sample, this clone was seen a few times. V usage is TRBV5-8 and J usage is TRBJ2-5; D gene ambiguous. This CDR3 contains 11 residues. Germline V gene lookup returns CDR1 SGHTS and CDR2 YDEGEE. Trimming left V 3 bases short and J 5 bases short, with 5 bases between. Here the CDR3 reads CASSYVETQYF. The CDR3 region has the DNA TGTGCCAGCAGCTACGTGGAGACCCAGTACTTC. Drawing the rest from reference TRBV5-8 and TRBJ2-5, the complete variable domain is EAGVTQSPTHLIKTRGQQATLRCSPISGHTSVYWYQQALGLGLQFLLWYDEGEERNRGNFPPRFSGRQFPNYSSELNVNALELEDSALYLCASSYVETQYFGPGTRLLVL.

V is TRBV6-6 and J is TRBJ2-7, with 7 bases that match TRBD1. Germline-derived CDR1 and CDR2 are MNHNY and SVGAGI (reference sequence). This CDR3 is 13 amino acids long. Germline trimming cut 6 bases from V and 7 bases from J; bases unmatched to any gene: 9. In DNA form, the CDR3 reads TGTGCCAGCAGCATCGACAGGGTGCGAGAGCAGTACTTC. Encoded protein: CASSIDRVREQYF.

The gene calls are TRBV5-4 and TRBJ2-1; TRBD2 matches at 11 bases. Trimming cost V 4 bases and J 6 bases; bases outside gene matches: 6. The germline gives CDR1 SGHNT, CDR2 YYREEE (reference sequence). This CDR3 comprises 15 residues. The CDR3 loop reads CASSQTSGEGNEQFF. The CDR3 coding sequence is TGTGCCAGCAGCCAGACTAGCGGGGAGGGCAATGAGCAGTTCTTC.

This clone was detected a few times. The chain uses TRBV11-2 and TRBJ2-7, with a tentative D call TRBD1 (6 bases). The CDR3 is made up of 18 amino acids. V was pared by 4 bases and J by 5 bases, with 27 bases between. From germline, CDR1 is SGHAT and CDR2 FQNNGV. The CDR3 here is CASSSLRASRGGLNEQYF. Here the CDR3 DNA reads TGTGCCAGCAGCTCCCTGAGAGCCTCTAGAGGGGGTCTCAACGAGCAGTACTTC. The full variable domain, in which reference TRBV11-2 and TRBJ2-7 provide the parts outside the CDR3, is EAGVAQSPRYKIIEKRQSVAFWCNPISGHATLYWYQQILGQGPKLLIQFQNNGVVDDSQLPKDRFSAERLKGVDSTLKIQPAKLEDSAVYLCASSSLRASRGGLNEQYFGPGTRLTVT.

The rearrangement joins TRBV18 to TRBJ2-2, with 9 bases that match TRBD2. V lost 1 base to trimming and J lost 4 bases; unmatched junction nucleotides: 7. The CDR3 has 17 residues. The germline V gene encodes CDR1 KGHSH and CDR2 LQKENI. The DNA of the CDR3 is TGTGCCAGCTCACCACGCCTAGCGGGAATCGGCACCGGGGAGCTGTTTTTT. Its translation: CASSPRLAGIGTGELFF.

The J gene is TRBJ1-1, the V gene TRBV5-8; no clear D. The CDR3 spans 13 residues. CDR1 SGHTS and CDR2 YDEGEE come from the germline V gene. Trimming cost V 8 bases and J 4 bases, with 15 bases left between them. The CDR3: CARREEAGTEAFF. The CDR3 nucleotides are TGTGCCAGACGTGAAGAGGCGGGCACTGAAGCTTTCTTT. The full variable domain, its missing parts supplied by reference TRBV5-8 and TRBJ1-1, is EAGVTQSPTHLIKTRGQQATLRCSPISGHTSVYWYQQALGLGLQFLLWYDEGEERNRGNFPPRFSGRQFPNYSSELNVNALELEDSALYLCARREEAGTEAFFGQGTRLTVV.

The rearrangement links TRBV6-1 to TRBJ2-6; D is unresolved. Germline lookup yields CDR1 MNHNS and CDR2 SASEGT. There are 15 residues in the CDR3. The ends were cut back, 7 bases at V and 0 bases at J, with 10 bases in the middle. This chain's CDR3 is CASTPGGSGANVLTF. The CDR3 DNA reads TGTGCCAGCACCCCCGGTGGCTCTGGGGCCAACGTCCTGACTTTC.